The sequence of this T cell receptor beta chain was determined in a study of cytomegalovirus exposure and HLA in healthy donors. With 60 Vbeta and 13 Jbeta primers, the PCR was carried out. Profiling relied on immunoSEQ multiplex PCR, and the TCRdb table lists in-frame clones only, not all of them. The sample lists about 150,000 clones, 70% to 90% seen once, with less than 2.5% in the top ten. After removal of 2 bases from V and 0 bases from J, the junction contained 0 bases not matched to a gene. The CDR3 consists of 15 residues. CDR1 is MNHEY, CDR2 SMNVEV, per germline (reference sequence). This receptor was identified in a woman aged 18-29 years in good health and CMV-seronegative. This chain joins TRBV27 and TRBJ2-2, with TRBD1 matching 7 bases. Material: PBMCs. In DNA form, the CDR3 reads TGTGCCAGCAGTTTAGGGACAGCGAACACCGGGGAGCTGTTTTTT. This sequence encodes CASSLGTANTGELFF.